The sequence of this TCR beta chain was determined in a study of shared clonotypes between healthy human individuals. Overall study findings and caveats: The naive CD4 repertoires of four donors were compared, and 5% to 6.5% of clonotypes were shared.

In regard to this clone: What it recognizes is unknown.

TCRdb's copy holds only in-frame clones and misses some; the assay was immunoSEQ multiplex PCR. The table lists 850,000 to 1,200,000 clones, about 76% of them singletons. Everyone who donated was a Caucasian adult who lived in Nashville, Tennessee. The TCR originated in a man aged 18 to 35 in good health. The sample consisted of memory CD4+ T cells sorted from blood. The subset was: CD45RA-negative fraction.

The CDR3 sequence is CASSPTGTGGIVYGYTF. The CDR3 DNA is TGTGCCAGCAGCCCAACCGGGACAGGGGGCATTGTCTATGGCTACACCTTC. This rearrangement joins TRBV7-9 to TRBJ1-2, with TRBD1 matching over 12 bases. The length of the CDR3 is 17 residues. The germline V gene has CDR1 SEHNR and CDR2 FQNEAQ (reference sequence). V trimming: 5 bases; J trimming: 4 bases; junction bases outside the gene matches: 11.